These 19 T cell receptor beta chains were sequenced from one sample in a study of T cell repertoires in cytomegalovirus infection. One entry per CDR3 protein results from TCRdb running MiXCR on the reads. This sample has under 850,000 distinct CDR3 sequences, with approximately 40% found just once. Sequenced material: PBMCs. These receptors originate from a human donor in good health (CMV status not recorded). Some clones in this sample may be carry-over from other donors' samples.

V gene TRBV6-1 combines with J gene TRBJ1-5; D not resolved. Trimming pared 1 base from V and 3 bases from J, leaving 16 bases between. The length of the CDR3 is 17 residues. Germline V gene data show CDR1 as MNHNS and CDR2 as SASEGT. The CDR3 coding sequence is TGTGCCAGCAGTGAAGTTGAGACGTGGCAGAACAATCAGCCCCAGCATTTT. Translating gives CASSEVETWQNNQPQHF.

This clonotype was recorded at least ten times. The chain recombines TRBV12-3 or TRBV12-4 with TRBJ2-2; D remains unclear. The CDR3 length is 15 residues. The germline V and J ends were trimmed by 2 bases and 0 bases, with 7 bases remaining between them. CDR3 sequence (DNA): TGTGCCAGCAGTTTACCGCTTCCGAACACCGGGGAGCTGTTTTTT. This encodes CASSLPLPNTGELFF.

This clonotype showed up just a few times. The chain is built from TRBV27 and TRBJ2-5, with TRBD1 identical over 8 bases. This CDR3 has 16 amino acids. V lost 3 bases to trimming and J lost 5 bases; unmatched junction nucleotides: 11. Germline V gene sequence: CDR1 MNHEY, CDR2 SMNVEV (reference sequence). The CDR3 loop is CASSLYRGSFRETQYF. Written as DNA, the CDR3 is TGTGCCAGCAGTTTGTACAGGGGGTCCTTCAGGGAGACCCAGTACTTC.

The genes are TRBV6-6 and TRBJ1-5; perhaps TRBD1 as D (6 bases). This CDR3 is built from 15 residues. Germline values: CDR1 MNHNY, CDR2 SVGAGI (reference sequence). V was trimmed by 5 bases and J by 4 bases, leaving 15 bases between them. This CDR3 reads CASSAQGTQNQPQHF. DNA for the CDR3: TGTGCCAGCAGTGCCCAGGGGACCCAGAATCAGCCCCAGCATTTT.

V and J are TRBV20-1 and TRBJ1-2; D is ambiguous. The CDR3 loop spans 13 amino acids. Trimming removed 3 bases from V and 7 bases from J, with 15 bases in between. Germline CDR1 and CDR2: DFQATT and SNEGSKA (reference sequence). In DNA, the CDR3 is TGCAGTGCTAGCGCGCAGGCCATGGGTGGCTACACCTTC. Protein product: CSASAQAMGGYTF.

This clonotype came up a few times. This chain links TRBV28 with TRBJ2-4; weak D call: TRBD2 (6 bases). This CDR3 has 13 residues. The germline V gene encodes CDR1 MDHEN and CDR2 SYDVKM. V was clipped by 3 bases and J by 12 bases, with 15 bases between them. The CDR3 nucleotides are TGTGCCAGCAGTTTTCGCGGGGCAACCACTCAGTACTTC. Its protein is CASSFRGATTQYF.

This clonotype occurred many times. CDR3 in DNA: TGTGCCAGCGGACAGGGGTTAATGGCCAAAAACATTCAGTACTTC. This translates into CASGQGLMAKNIQYF. The chain carries TRBV12-3 or TRBV12-4 and TRBJ2-4; 9 bases agree with TRBD1. After removal of 8 bases from V and 1 base from J, the junction contained 6 bases not matched to a gene. CDR3 length: 15 residues.

The chain joins TRBV19 to TRBJ1-1, with D perhaps TRBD1 (6 bases). Trimming stripped 2 bases from V and 1 base from J, with 8 bases between. Germline CDR1 is LNHDA and CDR2 is SQIVND (reference sequence). The CDR3 has 14 residues. The DNA of the CDR3 is TGTGCCAGTAGTATACAGGGGACGAACACTGAAGCTTTCTTT. This sequence encodes CASSIQGTNTEAFF.

This clonotype was observed a few times. The chain has TRBV2 and TRBJ2-7, with D perhaps TRBD2 (6 bases). CDR3 length: 12 residues. The V gene lost 3 bases and the J gene lost 6 bases, with 9 bases spanning the gap. Germline CDR1 reads SNHLY; CDR2 reads FYNNEI. The CDR3 protein is CASSEVGGEQYF. Written as DNA, the CDR3 is TGTGCCAGCAGTGAGGTGGGGGGCGAGCAGTACTTC.

V is TRBV7-6 and J is TRBJ2-6, with a possible D match to TRBD2 (7 bases). This CDR3 has 19 amino acids. The germline V gene has CDR1 SGHVS and CDR2 FNYEAQ. V shed 1 base and J shed 0 bases, with 16 bases lying between them. The CDR3 region has the DNA TGTGCCAGCAGCTTAGGTGCGGGGGCCTTCTTCTCTGGGGCCAACGTCCTGACTTTC. This codes for CASSLGAGAFFSGANVLTF.

The chain employs TRBV19 and TRBJ2-7, with TRBD1 matching 7 bases. The germline V gene encodes CDR1 LNHDA and CDR2 SQIVND (reference sequence). After removal of 3 bases from V and 4 bases from J, the junction contained 6 bases not matched to a gene. The CDR3 loop spans 14 amino acids. The CDR3 loop is CASSIEQGTYEQYF. DNA for the CDR3: TGTGCCAGTAGTATTGAACAGGGGACGTACGAGCAGTACTTC.

This clonotype was seen a few times. The CDR3 spells CASSHPMGHLYNSPLHF. CDR3 nucleotide sequence: TGTGCCAGCTCTCACCCGATGGGACACCTCTATAATTCACCCCTCCACTTT. J is TRBJ1-6 and V is TRBV6-1, with TRBD1 as a possible D gene (6 bases). Deletions cut 8 bases from V and 3 bases from J, with 20 bases between. This CDR3 contains 17 residues. CDR1 is MNHNS, CDR2 SASEGT, per germline.

This clonotype was counted only a few times. The chain links TRBV19 to TRBJ1-1, with D perhaps matching TRBD1 (6 bases). The V gene lost 5 bases and the J gene lost 4 bases, with 11 bases spanning the gap. The CDR3 extends over 13 amino acids. Germline CDR1 reads LNHDA; CDR2 reads SQIVND (reference sequence). CDR3 in amino acids: CASSLQGPTEAFF. The CDR3 DNA is TGTGCCAGTAGTTTACAGGGTCCCACTGAAGCTTTCTTT.

This clonotype was recorded a few times. V and J are TRBV7-9 and TRBJ2-7; TRBD1 aligns across 8 bases. Per germline, CDR1 SEHNR and CDR2 FQNEAQ (reference sequence). This CDR3 is built from 13 residues. V was pared by 4 bases and J by 6 bases, with 5 bases of the junction left unmatched. The CDR3 sequence: CASSSDRAGEQYF. The CDR3 DNA reads as TGTGCCAGCAGCTCGGACAGGGCAGGCGAGCAGTACTTC.

The chain recombines TRBV12-3 or TRBV12-4 with TRBJ2-2; D is ambiguous. The V end was cut by 1 base, the J end by 7 bases, with 10 bases between. The CDR3 is 14 amino acids. CDR3 in amino acids: CASSLGDYNGELFF. In DNA, the CDR3 is TGTGCCAGCAGTTTAGGAGATTATAACGGGGAGCTGTTTTTT.

The chain has TRBV11-1 and TRBJ2-5; a possible D gene is TRBD2 (6 bases). V was trimmed by 3 bases and J by 2 bases, leaving 13 bases between them. The length of the CDR3 is 15 residues. The germline V gene has CDR1 SGHAT and CDR2 FQDESV (reference sequence). The chain's CDR3 is CASSFTGSEQETQYF. CDR3 coding DNA: TGTGCCAGCAGCTTCACCGGGAGCGAGCAAGAGACCCAGTACTTC.

V gene TRBV13 combines with J gene TRBJ2-1, with TRBD2 identical over 8 bases. V trimming: 3 bases; J trimming: 10 bases; junction bases outside the gene matches: 11. CDR1 and CDR2 (germline): PRHDT, FYEKMQ (reference sequence). CDR3 length: 15 amino acids. CDR3 in amino acids: CASSFGRGDGREQFF. The CDR3 DNA follows: TGTGCCAGCAGCTTTGGGCGGGGGGACGGGCGGGAGCAGTTCTTC.

The table lists this clonotype with a few counts. This chain links TRBV20-1 with TRBJ2-4; 9 bases are shared with TRBD2. CDR1 is DFQATT and CDR2 is SNEGSKA in the germline V gene (reference sequence). This CDR3 has 16 residues. With V trimmed by 2 bases and J by 2 bases, 7 bases remained unmatched. CDR3 DNA sequence: TGCAGTGCTAGACTTAGCGGGAGAGTAACCAAAAACATTCAGTACTTC. It specifies CSARLSGRVTKNIQYF.

This clonotype has just a few counts. The chain links TRBV20-1 to TRBJ2-6, with TRBD1 as a possible D gene (6 bases). CDR3 length: 15 amino acids. CDR1 and CDR2 (germline): DFQATT, SNEGSKA (reference sequence). The V end lost 1 base, the J end lost 4 bases, and 11 bases lay between the germline ends. CDR3 amino acids: CSARAGASGANVLTF. CDR3 sequence (DNA): TGCAGTGCTAGAGCAGGGGCCTCGGGGGCCAACGTCCTGACTTTC.